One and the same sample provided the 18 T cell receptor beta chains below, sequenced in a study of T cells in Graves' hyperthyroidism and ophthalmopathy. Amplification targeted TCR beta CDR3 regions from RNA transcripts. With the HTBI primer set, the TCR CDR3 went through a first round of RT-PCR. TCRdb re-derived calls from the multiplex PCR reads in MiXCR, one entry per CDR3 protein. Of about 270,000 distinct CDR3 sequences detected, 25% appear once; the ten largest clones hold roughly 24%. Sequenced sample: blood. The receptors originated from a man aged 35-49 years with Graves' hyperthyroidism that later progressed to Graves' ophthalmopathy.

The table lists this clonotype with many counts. CDR3 sequence (DNA): TGTGCCAGCAGCCCGATCCCGGCGGGGGAAACTGAAGCTTTCTTT. Amino acid sequence: CASSPIPAGETEAFF. The V call is TRBV9, the J call TRBJ1-1, with D possibly matching TRBD1 (5 bases). This CDR3 comprises 15 residues. Trimming removed 4 bases from V and 5 bases from J, with 18 bases in between. Germline V gene data show CDR1 as SGDLS and CDR2 as YYNGEE.

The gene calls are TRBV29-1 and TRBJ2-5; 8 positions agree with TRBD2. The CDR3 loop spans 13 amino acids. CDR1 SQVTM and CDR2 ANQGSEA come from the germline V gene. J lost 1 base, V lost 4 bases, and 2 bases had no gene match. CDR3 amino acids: CSVGAGGQETQYF. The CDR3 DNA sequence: TGCAGCGTTGGGGCGGGAGGCCAAGAGACCCAGTACTTC.

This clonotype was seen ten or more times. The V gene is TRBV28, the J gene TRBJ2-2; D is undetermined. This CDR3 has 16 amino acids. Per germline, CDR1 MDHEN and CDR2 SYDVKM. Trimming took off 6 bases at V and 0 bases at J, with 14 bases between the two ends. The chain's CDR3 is CASRPSGRANTGELFF. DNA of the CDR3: TGTGCCAGCAGGCCCAGTGGGCGAGCGAACACCGGGGAGCTGTTTTTT. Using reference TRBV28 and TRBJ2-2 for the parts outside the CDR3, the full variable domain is DVKVTQSSRYLVKRTGEKVFLECVQDMDHENMFWYRQDPGLGLRLIYFSYDVKMKEKGDIPEGYSVSREKKERFSLILESASTNQTSMYLCASRPSGRANTGELFFGEGSRLTVL.

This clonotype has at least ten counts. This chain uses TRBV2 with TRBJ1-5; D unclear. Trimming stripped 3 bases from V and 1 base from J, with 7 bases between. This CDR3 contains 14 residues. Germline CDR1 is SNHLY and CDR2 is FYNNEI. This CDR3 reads CASSERISNQPQHF. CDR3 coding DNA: TGTGCCAGCAGTGAGCGCATAAGCAATCAGCCCCAGCATTTT.

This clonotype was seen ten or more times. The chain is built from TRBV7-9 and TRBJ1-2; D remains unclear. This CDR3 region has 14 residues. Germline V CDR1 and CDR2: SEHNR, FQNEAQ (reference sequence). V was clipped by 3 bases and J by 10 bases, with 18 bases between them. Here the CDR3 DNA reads TGTGCCAGCAGCTTCCTCCTCCCTCCACTATACTACACCTTC. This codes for CASSFLLPPLYYTF.

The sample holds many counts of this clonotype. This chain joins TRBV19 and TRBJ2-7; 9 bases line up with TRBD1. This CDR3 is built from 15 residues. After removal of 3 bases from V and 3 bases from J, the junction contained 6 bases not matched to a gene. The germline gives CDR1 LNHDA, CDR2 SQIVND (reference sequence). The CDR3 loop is CASSMTLGQGYEQYF. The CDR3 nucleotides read TGTGCCAGTAGTATGACCTTGGGACAGGGCTACGAGCAGTACTTC.

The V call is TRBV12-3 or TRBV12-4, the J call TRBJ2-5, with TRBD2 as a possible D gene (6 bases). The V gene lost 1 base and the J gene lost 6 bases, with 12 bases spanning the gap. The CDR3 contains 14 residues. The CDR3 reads CASSLETSRQTQYF. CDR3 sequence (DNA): TGTGCCAGCAGTTTAGAGACTAGTAGGCAGACCCAGTACTTC.

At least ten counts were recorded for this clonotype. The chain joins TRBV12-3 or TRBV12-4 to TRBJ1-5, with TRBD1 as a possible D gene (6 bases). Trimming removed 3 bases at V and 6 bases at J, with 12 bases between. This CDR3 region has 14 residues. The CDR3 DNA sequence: TGTGCCAGCAGTTTTGGCAGGGGAAGTCAGCCCCAGCATTTT. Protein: CASSFGRGSQPQHF.

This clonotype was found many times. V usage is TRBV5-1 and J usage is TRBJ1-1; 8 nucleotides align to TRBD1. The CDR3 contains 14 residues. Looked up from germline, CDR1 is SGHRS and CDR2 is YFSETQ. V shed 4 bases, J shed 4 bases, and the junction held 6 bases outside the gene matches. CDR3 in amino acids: CASSTDTGGTEAFF. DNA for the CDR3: TGCGCCAGCAGCACCGATACAGGGGGCACTGAAGCTTTCTTT. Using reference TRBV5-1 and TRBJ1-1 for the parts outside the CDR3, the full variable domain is KAGVTQTPRYLIKTRGQQVTLSCSPISGHRSVSWYQQTPGQGLQFLFEYFSETQRNKGNFPGRFSGRQFSNSRSEMNVSTLELGDSALYLCASSTDTGGTEAFFGQGTRLTVV.

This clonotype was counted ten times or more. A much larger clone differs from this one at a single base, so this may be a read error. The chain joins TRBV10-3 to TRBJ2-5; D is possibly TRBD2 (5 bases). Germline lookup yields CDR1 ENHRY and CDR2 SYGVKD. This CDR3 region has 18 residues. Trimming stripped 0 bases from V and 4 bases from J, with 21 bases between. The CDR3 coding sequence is TGTGCCATCAGTGAGTCGCGGCGGGCCGTCGACTTCCGAGAGACCCAGTACTTC. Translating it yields CAISESRRAVDFRETQYF.

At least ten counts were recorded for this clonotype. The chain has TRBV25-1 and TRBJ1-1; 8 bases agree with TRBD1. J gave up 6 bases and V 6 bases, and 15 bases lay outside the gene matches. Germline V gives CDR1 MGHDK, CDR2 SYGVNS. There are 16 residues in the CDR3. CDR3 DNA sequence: TGTGCCAGCAGGTCGTCGACAGGGGCTCCTGGTGCTGAAGCTTTCTTT. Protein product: CASRSSTGAPGAEAFF.

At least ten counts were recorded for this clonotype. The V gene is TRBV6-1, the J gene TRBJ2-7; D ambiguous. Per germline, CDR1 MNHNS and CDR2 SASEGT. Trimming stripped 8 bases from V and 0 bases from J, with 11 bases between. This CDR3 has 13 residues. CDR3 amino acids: CASGSASSYEQYF. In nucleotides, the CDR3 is TGTGCCAGCGGCAGCGCTAGCTCCTACGAGCAGTACTTC.

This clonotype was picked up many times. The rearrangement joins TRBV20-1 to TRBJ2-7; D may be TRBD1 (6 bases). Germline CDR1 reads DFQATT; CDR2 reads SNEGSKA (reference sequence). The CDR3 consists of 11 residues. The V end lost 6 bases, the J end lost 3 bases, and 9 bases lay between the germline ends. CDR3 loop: CSARQDYEQYF. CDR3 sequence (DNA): TGCAGTGCGCGACAGGACTACGAGCAGTACTTC.

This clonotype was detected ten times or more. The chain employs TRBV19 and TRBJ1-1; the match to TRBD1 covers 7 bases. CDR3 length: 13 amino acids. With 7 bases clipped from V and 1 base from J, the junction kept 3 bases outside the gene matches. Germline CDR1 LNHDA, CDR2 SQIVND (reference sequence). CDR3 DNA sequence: TGTGCCAGTACTAGGACAGGGAACACTGAAGCTTTCTTT. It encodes CASTRTGNTEAFF.

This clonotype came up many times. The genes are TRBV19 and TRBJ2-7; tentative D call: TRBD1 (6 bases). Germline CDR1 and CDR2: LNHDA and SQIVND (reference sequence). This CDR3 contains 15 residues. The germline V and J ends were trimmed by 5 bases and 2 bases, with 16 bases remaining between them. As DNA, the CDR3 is TGTGCCAGTAGTGAAGGCAGGGGAAGGCCCTACGAGCAGTACTTC. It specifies CASSEGRGRPYEQYF.

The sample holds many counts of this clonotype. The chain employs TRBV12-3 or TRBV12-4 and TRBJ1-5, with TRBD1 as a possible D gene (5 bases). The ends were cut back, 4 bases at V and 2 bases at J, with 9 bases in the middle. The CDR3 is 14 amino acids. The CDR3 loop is CASSSQGGNQPQHF. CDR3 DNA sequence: TGTGCCAGCAGTTCCCAGGGCGGCAATCAGCCCCAGCATTTT.

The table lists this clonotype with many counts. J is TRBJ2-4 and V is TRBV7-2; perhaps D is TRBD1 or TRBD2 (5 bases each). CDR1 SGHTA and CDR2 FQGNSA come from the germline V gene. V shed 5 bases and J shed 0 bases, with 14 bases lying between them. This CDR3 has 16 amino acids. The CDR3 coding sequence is TGTGCCAGCAGCACCGTGGGGGTTCTAGCCAAAAACATTCAGTACTTC. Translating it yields CASSTVGVLAKNIQYF.

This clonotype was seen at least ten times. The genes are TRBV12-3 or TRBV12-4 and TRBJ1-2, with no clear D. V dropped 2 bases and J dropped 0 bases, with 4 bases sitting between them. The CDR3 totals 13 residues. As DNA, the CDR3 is TGTGCCAGCAGTTTACCAGCTAACTATGGCTACACCTTC. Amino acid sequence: CASSLPANYGYTF.